This TCR beta chain was captured in a study of T cell repertoires in cytomegalovirus infection (dated by TCRdb to about 2019). In the study overall: Peptide stimulations targeted recently identified HLA-C-restricted CMV epitopes, whose presentation resists viral immunomodulation, together with well-studied HLA-B-restricted epitopes. Donor HLA type was relevant to the analysis, as public TCR beta signatures indicated carriage of CMV infection together with the matching HLA type.

The research as a whole found: The ex vivo response was dominated by HLA-C-restricted CMV-specific TCR beta clonotypes, which also provided the single most frequent clonotype in two of eight donors. Carriers of CMV infection plus the relevant HLA type were discriminated by the cumulative frequency of public TCR beta family members in the study cohort and in an independent roughly 340-donor cohort.

The CDR3 contains 13 residues, cysteine and phenylalanine counted. Only the CDR3 portion is preserved as DNA: 39 bases, with reading frame beginning at the first base. CDR1 SGHVS and CDR2 FNYEAQ are derived from the germline V gene. V is pruned by 5 bases and J by 5 bases, leaving 5 bases of the junction without a gene match. Turning to this clonotype: The specificity of this receptor is unknown. No base-level quality is on record; no much larger clone is a single base apart.

In the paper's terms, the treatment or condition label means: in vitro stimulation with specific CMV peptide epitopes to enrich CMV-specific T cells. These reads were obtained on an Illumina HiSeq 1500. TCRdb's own reprocessing of the public reads used fastp at Q25 and MiXCR and kept productive beta chains. Rows merge per CDR3 protein into single entries with the most common DNA and genes. This sample gives about 830,000 distinct CDR3 sequences in total; about 30% of them show up just once. About an eighth of the sample belongs to the ten largest clones. Sample: cultured CD8+ T cells from PBMCs, taken from culture after CMV antigen stimulation. The rearranged segments are TRBV7-6 and TRBJ1-1, and TRBD1 aligns with 7 junction nucleotides. This TCR was sampled from a human donor in good health (CMV status not recorded). Some clones in this sample may be carry-over from other donors' samples. The CDR3 in this case is CASSIETGTEAFF. The DNA sequence is TGTGCCAGCAGCATCGAGACAGGGACTGAAGCTTTCTTT.